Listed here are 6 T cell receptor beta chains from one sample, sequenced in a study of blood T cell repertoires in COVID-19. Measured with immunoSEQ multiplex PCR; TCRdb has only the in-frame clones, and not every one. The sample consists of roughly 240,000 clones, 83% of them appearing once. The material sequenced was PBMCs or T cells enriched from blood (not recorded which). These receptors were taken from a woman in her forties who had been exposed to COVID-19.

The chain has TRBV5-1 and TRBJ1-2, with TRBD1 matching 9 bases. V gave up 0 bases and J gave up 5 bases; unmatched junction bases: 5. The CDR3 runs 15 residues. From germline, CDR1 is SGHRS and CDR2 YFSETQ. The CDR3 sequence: CASSLVQGQGYGYTF. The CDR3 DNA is TGCGCCAGCAGCTTGGTGCAGGGACAGGGTTATGGCTACACCTTC.

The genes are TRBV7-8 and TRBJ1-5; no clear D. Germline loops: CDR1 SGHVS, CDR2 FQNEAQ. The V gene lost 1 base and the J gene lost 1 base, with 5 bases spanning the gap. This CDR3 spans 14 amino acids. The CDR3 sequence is CASSLVASNQPQHF. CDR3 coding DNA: TGTGCCAGCAGCTTAGTGGCAAGCAATCAGCCCCAGCATTTT. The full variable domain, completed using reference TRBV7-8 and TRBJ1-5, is GAGVSQSPRYKVAKRGQDVALRCDPISGHVSLFWYQQALGQGPEFLTYFQNEAQLDKSGLPSDRFFAERPEGSVSTLKIQRTQQEDSAVYLCASSLVASNQPQHFGDGTRLSIL.

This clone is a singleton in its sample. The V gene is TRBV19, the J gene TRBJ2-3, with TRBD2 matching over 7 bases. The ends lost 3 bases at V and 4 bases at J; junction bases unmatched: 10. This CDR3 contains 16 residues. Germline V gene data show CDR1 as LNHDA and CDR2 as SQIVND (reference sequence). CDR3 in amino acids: CASSMPQRGYSDTQYF. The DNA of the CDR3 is TGTGCCAGTAGTATGCCCCAGCGGGGTTATTCAGATACGCAGTATTTT.

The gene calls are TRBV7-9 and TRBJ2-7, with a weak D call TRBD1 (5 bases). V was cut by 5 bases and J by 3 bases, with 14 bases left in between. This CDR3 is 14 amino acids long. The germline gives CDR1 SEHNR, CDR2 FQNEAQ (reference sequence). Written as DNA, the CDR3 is TGTGCCAGCAGCCCCCCCGGACAACTCTACGAGCAGTACTTC. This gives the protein CASSPPGQLYEQYF.

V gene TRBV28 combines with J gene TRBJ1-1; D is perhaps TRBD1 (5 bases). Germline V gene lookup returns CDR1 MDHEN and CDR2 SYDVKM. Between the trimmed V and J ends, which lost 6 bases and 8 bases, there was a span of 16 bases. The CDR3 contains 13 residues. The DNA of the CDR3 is TGTGCCAGCAGACCGACCGGGACTTTAGAAGCTTTCTTT. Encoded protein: CASRPTGTLEAFF.

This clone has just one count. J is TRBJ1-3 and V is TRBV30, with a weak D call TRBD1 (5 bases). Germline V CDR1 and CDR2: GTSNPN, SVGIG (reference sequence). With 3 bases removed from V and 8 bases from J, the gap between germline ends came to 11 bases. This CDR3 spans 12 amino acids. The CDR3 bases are TGTGCCTGGAGCAGGGAAGTAGACACCATATATTTT. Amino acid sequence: CAWSREVDTIYF.